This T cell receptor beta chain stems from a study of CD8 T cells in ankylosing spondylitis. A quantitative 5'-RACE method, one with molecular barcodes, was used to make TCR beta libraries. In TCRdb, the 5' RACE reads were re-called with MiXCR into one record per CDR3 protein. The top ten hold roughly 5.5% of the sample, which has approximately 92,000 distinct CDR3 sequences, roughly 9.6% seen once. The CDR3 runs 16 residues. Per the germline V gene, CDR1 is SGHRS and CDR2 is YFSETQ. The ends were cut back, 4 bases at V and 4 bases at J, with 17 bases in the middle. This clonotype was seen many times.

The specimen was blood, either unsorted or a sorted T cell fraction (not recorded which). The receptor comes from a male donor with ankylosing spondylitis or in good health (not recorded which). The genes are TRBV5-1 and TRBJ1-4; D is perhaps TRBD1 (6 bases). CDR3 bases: TGCGCCAGCAGCGGCACAGGGACGCGGAGTAATGAAAAACTGTTTTTT. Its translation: CASSGTGTRSNEKLFF.